These T cell receptor beta chains were read from a single sample in a study of blood T cell repertoires in COVID-19. TCRdb's table, derived via immunoSEQ multiplex PCR, lists solely in-frame clones and lacks some. The sample lists 90,000 to 120,000 clones, approximately 89% seen once, with 6.8% in the top ten. The sample was peripheral blood. The receptors were gathered from a man aged 45-65 years with active or convalescent COVID-19. Both conserved end residues are part of each CDR3. D genes are given only for firm matches. Size tells how often a clone was seen (once, few, many) or the class of an expanded clone, and some rows leave it out.

abundance: few
j_gene: TRBJ2-2
v_gene: TRBV19
d_gene: TRBD2
CDR3aa: CASRKGLAGVVGELFF
CDR3nt: TGTGCCAGTAGAAAGGGACTAGCGGGAGTCGTCGGGGAGCTGTTTTTT

abundance: few
j_gene: TRBJ2-7
v_gene: TRBV2
d_gene: .
CDR3aa: CASSSLYEQYF
CDR3nt: TGTGCCAGCAGCTCCCTCTACGAGCAGTACTTC

abundance: .
j_gene: TRBJ1-1
v_gene: TRBV6-4
d_gene: .
CDR3aa: CASSEGRGTEAFF
CDR3nt: TGTGCCAGCAGTGAGGGTCGGGGCACTGAAGCTTTCTTT

abundance: .
j_gene: TRBJ1-6
v_gene: TRBV19
d_gene: .
CDR3aa: CASSIEPTGRRYNSPLHF
CDR3nt: TGTGCCAGTAGTATAGAACCGACAGGCCGGCGATATAATTCACCCCTCCACTTT

abundance: .
j_gene: TRBJ1-2
v_gene: TRBV12-3/TRBV12-4
d_gene: .
CDR3aa: CASSNNRYGYTF
CDR3nt: TGTGCCAGCAGTAACAACAGATATGGCTACACCTTC

abundance: .
j_gene: TRBJ2-1
v_gene: TRBV27
d_gene: TRBD1
CDR3aa: CASITLTGGLREQFF
CDR3nt: TGTGCCAGCATAACGTTGACAGGGGGGCTCAGGGAGCAGTTCTTC

abundance: .
j_gene: TRBJ2-3
v_gene: TRBV5-1
d_gene: TRBD1
CDR3aa: CASSYGTGGETDTQYF
CDR3nt: TGCGCCAGCAGCTACGGGACAGGGGGAGAGACAGATACGCAGTATTTT

abundance: few
j_gene: TRBJ2-7
v_gene: TRBV6-4
d_gene: TRBD2
CDR3aa: CANLAGGCPYEQYF
CDR3nt: TGTGCCAACCTAGCGGGAGGGTGCCCTTACGAGCAGTACTTC

abundance: .
j_gene: TRBJ2-5
v_gene: TRBV7-2
d_gene: TRBD2
CDR3aa: CASSPRGGNQETQYF
CDR3nt: TGTGCCAGCAGCCCGCGGGGGGGAAACCAAGAGACCCAGTACTTC

abundance: once
j_gene: TRBJ2-3
v_gene: TRBV6-5
d_gene: TRBD2
CDR3aa: CASSYSGTTDTQYF
CDR3nt: TGTGCCAGCAGTTATAGCGGGACCACAGATACGCAGTATTTT

abundance: .
j_gene: TRBJ1-4
v_gene: TRBV19
d_gene: TRBD1
CDR3aa: CASSTTGGNEKLFF
CDR3nt: TGTGCCAGTAGTACTACAGGGGGAAATGAAAAACTGTTTTTT

abundance: .
j_gene: TRBJ2-5
v_gene: TRBV5-6
d_gene: .
CDR3aa: CTSSFSTGSGETQYF
CDR3nt: TGTACCAGCAGCTTTAGCACCGGGTCGGGAGAGACCCAGTACTTC

abundance: .
j_gene: TRBJ1-1
v_gene: TRBV19
d_gene: .
CDR3aa: CASIPPQGTAEAFF
CDR3nt: TGTGCCAGTATTCCCCCCCAGGGAACGGCTGAAGCTTTCTTT

abundance: .
j_gene: TRBJ1-1
v_gene: TRBV30
d_gene: .
CDR3aa: CAWSLGQTNTEAFF
CDR3nt: TGTGCCTGGAGTTTAGGACAGACGAACACTGAAGCTTTCTTT

abundance: .
j_gene: TRBJ1-5
v_gene: TRBV18
d_gene: TRBD1
CDR3aa: CASSRTGGGNQPQHF
CDR3nt: TGTGCCAGCTCCCGGACAGGGGGCGGCAATCAGCCCCAGCATTTT

abundance: .
j_gene: TRBJ1-1
v_gene: TRBV18
d_gene: .
CDR3aa: CASSEAGLGTEAFF
CDR3nt: TGTGCCAGCTCAGAGGCGGGGCTAGGGACTGAAGCTTTCTTT

abundance: .
j_gene: TRBJ1-1
v_gene: TRBV11-2
d_gene: TRBD1
CDR3aa: CASTINRDSSKAFF
CDR3nt: TGTGCCAGCACCATAAATAGGGACAGCAGCAAAGCTTTCTTT

abundance: .
j_gene: TRBJ2-7
v_gene: TRBV11-2
d_gene: TRBD1
CDR3aa: CASSYGTGAYEQYF
CDR3nt: TGTGCCAGCAGCTACGGGACAGGGGCGTACGAGCAGTACTTC

abundance: .
j_gene: TRBJ1-1
v_gene: TRBV10-3
d_gene: .
CDR3aa: CAISEAPGSTEAFF
CDR3nt: TGTGCCATCAGTGAAGCCCCGGGGAGCACTGAAGCTTTCTTT

abundance: .
j_gene: TRBJ2-7
v_gene: TRBV25-1
d_gene: .
CDR3aa: CASSDPGRGTYEQYF
CDR3nt: TGTGCCAGCAGTGACCCCGGCAGGGGCACCTACGAGCAGTACTTC

abundance: .
j_gene: TRBJ1-1
v_gene: TRBV3-1/TRBV3-2
d_gene: .
CDR3aa: CASSREGNTEAFF
CDR3nt: TGTGCCAGCAGCCGGGAGGGAAACACTGAAGCTTTCTTT

abundance: .
j_gene: TRBJ2-7
v_gene: TRBV6-5
d_gene: .
CDR3aa: CASSLTGILSYEQYF
CDR3nt: TGTGCCAGCAGCCTGACAGGCATCCTCTCCTACGAGCAGTACTTC

abundance: few
j_gene: TRBJ2-1
v_gene: TRBV2
d_gene: TRBD1
CDR3aa: CASSTPGQGHYNEQFF
CDR3nt: TGTGCCAGCAGTACACCGGGACAGGGGCATTACAATGAGCAGTTCTTC

abundance: .
j_gene: TRBJ1-3
v_gene: TRBV30
d_gene: .
CDR3aa: CAWSPGNTIYF
CDR3nt: TGTGCCTGGAGTCCGGGAAACACCATATATTTT

abundance: .
j_gene: TRBJ1-1
v_gene: TRBV18
d_gene: .
CDR3aa: CASSPGGVGTEAFF
CDR3nt: TGTGCCAGCTCACCAGGGGGCGTGGGGACTGAAGCTTTCTTT

abundance: .
j_gene: TRBJ2-1
v_gene: TRBV11-2
d_gene: .
CDR3aa: CASSSLPRGRHEQFF
CDR3nt: TGTGCCAGCAGCTCTCTACCGCGCGGAAGGCATGAGCAGTTCTTC

abundance: .
j_gene: TRBJ1-4
v_gene: TRBV28
d_gene: .
CDR3aa: CASSPPGKGEKLFF
CDR3nt: TGTGCCAGCAGTCCCCCGGGGAAGGGTGAAAAACTGTTTTTT

abundance: .
j_gene: TRBJ2-5
v_gene: TRBV5-6
d_gene: TRBD2
CDR3aa: CASSPGTSGAQETQYF
CDR3nt: TGTGCCAGCAGCCCAGGGACTAGCGGCGCCCAAGAGACCCAGTACTTC

abundance: .
j_gene: TRBJ2-7
v_gene: TRBV5-6
d_gene: TRBD2
CDR3aa: CASSPGLAMSEYEQYF
CDR3nt: TGTGCCAGCAGCCCGGGACTAGCGATGTCGGAGTACGAGCAGTACTTC

abundance: .
j_gene: TRBJ1-2
v_gene: TRBV21-1
d_gene: .
CDR3aa: CASSKARRTGNGYTF
CDR3nt: TGTGCCAGCAGCAAAGCAAGACGGACAGGGAATGGCTACACCTTC

abundance: .
j_gene: TRBJ2-2
v_gene: TRBV3-1/TRBV3-2
d_gene: .
CDR3aa: CASSQERDSSRERVGELFF
CDR3nt: TGTGCCAGCAGCCAAGAAAGGGACTCTAGCAGAGAGAGGGTCGGGGAGCTGTTTTTT

abundance: .
j_gene: TRBJ2-1
v_gene: TRBV27
d_gene: TRBD2
CDR3aa: CASSPTSGPPYNEQFF
CDR3nt: TGTGCCAGCAGTCCTACTAGCGGGCCCCCCTACAATGAGCAGTTCTTC

abundance: .
j_gene: TRBJ2-1
v_gene: TRBV28
d_gene: TRBD1
CDR3aa: CASRESGTANEQFF
CDR3nt: TGTGCCAGCAGGGAGTCCGGGACAGCCAATGAGCAGTTCTTC

abundance: once
j_gene: TRBJ2-1
v_gene: TRBV6-5
d_gene: .
CDR3aa: CASSPTRGNEQFF
CDR3nt: TGTGCCAGCAGCCCAACCAGGGGCAATGAGCAGTTCTTC

abundance: .
j_gene: TRBJ1-1
v_gene: TRBV5-5
d_gene: .
CDR3aa: CASSLALVRENAEAFF
CDR3nt: TGTGCCAGCAGCTTGGCATTAGTCAGGGAAAACGCTGAAGCTTTCTTT

abundance: once
j_gene: TRBJ2-5
v_gene: TRBV7-2
d_gene: .
CDR3aa: CASSLSHRETQYF
CDR3nt: TGTGCCAGCAGCTTGTCTCATCGGGAGACCCAGTACTTC

abundance: once
j_gene: TRBJ2-6
v_gene: TRBV5-1
d_gene: .
CDR3aa: CASRLTSGANVLTF
CDR3nt: TGCGCCAGCAGGCTAACCTCTGGGGCCAACGTCCTGACTTTC

abundance: .
j_gene: TRBJ1-2
v_gene: TRBV6-5
d_gene: TRBD1
CDR3aa: CASSWTGGSGYTF
CDR3nt: TGTGCCAGCAGTTGGACAGGGGGCTCTGGCTACACCTTC

abundance: .
j_gene: TRBJ1-2
v_gene: TRBV28
d_gene: TRBD1
CDR3aa: CASSPDRAANYGYTF
CDR3nt: TGTGCCAGCAGTCCCGACAGGGCTGCTAACTATGGCTACACCTTC

abundance: .
j_gene: TRBJ1-5
v_gene: TRBV30
d_gene: .
CDR3aa: CAWSVGQGGSNQPQHF
CDR3nt: TGTGCCTGGAGTGTAGGGCAGGGAGGGAGCAATCAGCCCCAGCATTTT

abundance: .
j_gene: TRBJ1-2
v_gene: TRBV6-5
d_gene: .
CDR3aa: CASSYEDGYTF
CDR3nt: TGTGCCAGCAGTTACGAGGATGGCTACACCTTC

abundance: .
j_gene: TRBJ1-5
v_gene: TRBV19
d_gene: TRBD1
CDR3aa: CASSTPDRGGRRQHF
CDR3nt: TGTGCCAGTAGTACCCCTGACAGGGGCGGGCGGCGCCAGCATTTT

abundance: .
j_gene: TRBJ1-2
v_gene: TRBV4-1
d_gene: .
CDR3aa: CASSQARDTNYGYTF
CDR3nt: TGCGCCAGCAGCCAGGCGAGGGACACTAACTATGGCTACACCTTC

abundance: .
j_gene: TRBJ1-5
v_gene: TRBV7-2
d_gene: .
CDR3aa: CASSSRGRGNQPQHF
CDR3nt: TGTGCCAGCAGCTCCCGAGGTAGAGGCAATCAGCCCCAGCATTTT

abundance: .
j_gene: TRBJ1-2
v_gene: TRBV29-1
d_gene: TRBD1
CDR3aa: CSVDGTENYGYTF
CDR3nt: TGCAGCGTTGACGGGACAGAAAACTATGGCTACACCTTC

abundance: .
j_gene: TRBJ1-4
v_gene: TRBV6-2/TRBV6-3
d_gene: .
CDR3aa: CASSLGLSWGTNEKLFF
CDR3nt: TGTGCCAGCAGCCTCGGACTTTCTTGGGGTACTAATGAAAAACTGTTTTTT